The clone carrying this T cell receptor beta chain has only a few counts. The data originate from a study of blood T cell repertoires in COVID-19. Study overall: COVID-19 samples collected from the United States, Italy and Spain covered acute and convalescent phases. From T cells, B-cell-depleted T cells, or PBMCs came the material, which was cDNA or gDNA.

CDR1 SGHDT and CDR2 YYEEEE come from the germline V gene. This CDR3 contains 13 residues. V dropped 1 base and J dropped 8; count of bases not matched to a gene: 5. Original analysis: For nucleated cells, counts were estimated from reference gene primer amplification. Assay used: immunoSEQ multiplex PCR; TCRdb lists only in-frame clones, some missing. The DNA was the basis for D and trimming; V, J and clone size are from that table. Here the sample spans 30,000 to 40,000 clones, more than 70% being singletons. This receptor was identified in a human donor with active COVID-19. The donor label of this sample is uncertain. The chain combines TRBV5-6 with TRBJ1-2, with TRBD1 matching 7 bases. Input material: peripheral blood. For the CDR3, the DNA is TGTGCCAGCAGCTTGACAGGGGTGGAGGGCTACACCTTC. It codes for CASSLTGVEGYTF. The whole variable domain, filled in from reference TRBV5-6 and TRBJ1-2, reads DAGVTQSPTHLIKTRGQQVTLRCSPKSGHDTVSWYQQALGQGPQFIFQYYEEEERQRGNFPDRFSGHQFPNYSSELNVNALLLGDSALYLCASSLTGVEGYTFGSGTRLTVV.